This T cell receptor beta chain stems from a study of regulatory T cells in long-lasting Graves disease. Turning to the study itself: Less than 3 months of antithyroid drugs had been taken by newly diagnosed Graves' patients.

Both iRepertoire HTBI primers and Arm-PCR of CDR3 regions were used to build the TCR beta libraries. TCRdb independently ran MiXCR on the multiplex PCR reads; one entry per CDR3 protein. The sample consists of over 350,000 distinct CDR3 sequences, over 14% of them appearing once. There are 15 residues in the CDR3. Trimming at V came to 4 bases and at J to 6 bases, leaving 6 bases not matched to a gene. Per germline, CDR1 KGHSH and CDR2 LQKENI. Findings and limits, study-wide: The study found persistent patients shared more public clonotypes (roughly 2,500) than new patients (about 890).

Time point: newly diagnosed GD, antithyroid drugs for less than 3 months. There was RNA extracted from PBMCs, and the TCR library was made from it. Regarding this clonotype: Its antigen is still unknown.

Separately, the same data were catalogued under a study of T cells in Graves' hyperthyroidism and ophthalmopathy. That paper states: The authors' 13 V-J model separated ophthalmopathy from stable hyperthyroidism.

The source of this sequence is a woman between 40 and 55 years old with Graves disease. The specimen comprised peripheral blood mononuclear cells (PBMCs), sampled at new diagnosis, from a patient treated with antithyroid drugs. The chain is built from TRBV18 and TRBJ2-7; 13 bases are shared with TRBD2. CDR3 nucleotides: TGTGCCAGCTCACAGTCTGGGACTAGCGGGACCGAGCAGTACTTC. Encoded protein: CASSQSGTSGTEQYF.